Below are 2 T cell receptor beta chains sequenced from a single sample in a study of neurological immune-mediated disorders. In TCRdb, the 5' RACE reads were re-called with MiXCR into one record per CDR3 protein. The sample has about 71,000 distinct CDR3 sequences, under 5% seen once. The sequencing sample was made of PBMCs. The receptors come from a man younger than 40 with multiple sclerosis.

The gene calls are TRBV27 and TRBJ1-2; D unclear. V was shortened by 5 bases and J by 2 bases, with 9 bases between the two germline ends. Germline CDR1 reads MNHEY; CDR2 reads SMNVEV (reference sequence). The CDR3 consists of 13 residues. CDR3 DNA: TGTGCCAGCAGTGCTGGGAGCAACTATGGCTACACCTTC. This encodes CASSAGSNYGYTF.

This clonotype showed up many times. CDR3 residues: CASSQEGSTEAFF. The CDR3 DNA reads TGTGCCAGCAGCCAGGAAGGGTCCACTGAAGCTTTCTTT. V and J are TRBV12-3 or TRBV12-4 and TRBJ1-1; D is unclear. The CDR3 is made up of 13 amino acids. Trimming cost V 6 bases and J 4 bases, with 12 bases left between them.